One sample yielded the 8 T cell receptor beta chains listed below, sequenced in a study of blood T cell repertoires in COVID-19. Using immunoSEQ multiplex PCR, the repertoire was profiled, and TCRdb retains in-frame clones only, with some absent. The repertoire holds 250,000 or so clones, approximately 90% seen once, with roughly 2.8% in the top ten. The specimen sequenced was PBMCs or T cells enriched from blood (not recorded which). These receptors all come from a man aged 40-50 years who had been exposed to COVID-19.

This clone was recorded only once. The gene calls are TRBV7-6 and TRBJ2-2; 8 nucleotides agree with TRBD1. Per germline, CDR1 SGHVS and CDR2 FNYEAQ. J lost 4 bases, V lost 0 bases, and 7 bases had no gene match. The CDR3 consists of 17 residues. The CDR3 sequence is CASSLARQGQSTGELFF. The CDR3 nucleotides read TGTGCCAGCAGCTTAGCGCGACAGGGGCAGAGCACCGGGGAGCTGTTTTTT.

This sequence joins TRBV19 and TRBJ1-6; 7 nucleotides match TRBD1. Per germline, CDR1 LNHDA and CDR2 SQIVND (reference sequence). The junction had 6 bases not matched to a gene; V was cut back by 7 bases and J by 3 bases. The CDR3 runs 15 residues. The CDR3 reads CASTATGSYNSPLHF. CDR3 nucleotides: TGTGCCAGTACCGCGACAGGGAGCTATAATTCACCCCTCCACTTT.

CDR3: CASSLDGQGAPGQPQHF. The CDR3 bases are TGTGCCAGCAGCTTAGACGGACAGGGGGCGCCGGGACAGCCCCAGCATTTT. This chain connects TRBV7-8 to TRBJ1-5; TRBD1 agrees at 11 bases. Trimming at V came to 1 base and at J to 7 bases, leaving 9 bases not matched to a gene. The CDR3 extends over 17 amino acids. Germline CDR1 SGHVS, CDR2 FQNEAQ.

The chain joins TRBV27 to TRBJ2-5; maybe TRBD1 (6 bases). Trimming took off 4 bases at V and 1 base at J, with 13 bases between the two ends. The CDR3 runs 15 residues. Per the germline V gene, CDR1 is MNHEY and CDR2 is SMNVEV (reference sequence). The CDR3 sequence: CASSSLGQSQETQYF. CDR3 DNA: TGTGCCAGCAGTTCCCTCGGACAGTCCCAAGAGACCCAGTACTTC.

The chain employs TRBV6-5 and TRBJ2-7, with D possibly matching TRBD2 (6 bases). Germline V lookup: CDR1 MNHEY, CDR2 SVGAGI. The CDR3 is made up of 11 amino acids. Trimming pared 6 bases from V and 6 bases from J, leaving 9 bases between. Here the CDR3 reads CASRLGGEQYF. CDR3 nucleotide sequence: TGTGCCAGCAGGTTGGGGGGCGAGCAGTACTTC.

This chain connects TRBV28 to TRBJ2-2, with TRBD2 matching 10 bases. V lost 5 bases to trimming and J lost 5 bases; unmatched junction nucleotides: 8. Germline CDR1 and CDR2: MDHEN and SYDVKM. CDR3 length: 16 amino acids. The CDR3 region has the DNA TGTGCCAGCAGTCGACCGGAACTAGCGGGGACCGGGGAGCTGTTTTTT. This sequence encodes CASSRPELAGTGELFF.

The chain's CDR3 is CASSAYRVGNSPLHF. The DNA of the CDR3 is TGTGCCAGCAGTGCGTACAGGGTTGGGAATTCACCCCTCCACTTT. J is TRBJ1-6 and V is TRBV27; D might be TRBD1 (6 bases). CDR1 and CDR2 from the germline V gene are MNHEY and SMNVEV (reference sequence). V dropped 5 bases and J dropped 7 bases, with 15 bases sitting between them. The CDR3 covers 15 residues.

This chain links TRBV5-1 with TRBJ2-1; TRBD1 might be the D (6 bases). Germline-derived CDR1 and CDR2 are SGHRS and YFSETQ. Between the trimmed V and J ends, which lost 3 bases and 7 bases, there was a span of 11 bases. This CDR3 spans 13 amino acids. The CDR3, as DNA: TGCGCCAGCAGCTGGTCAGGGGCTAATGAGCAGTTCTTC. Its translation is CASSWSGANEQFF.